The clone carrying this T cell receptor (beta chain) was seen once. A junction end diverges from the germline sequence, so it may reflect a read error. Germline loops: CDR1 SGHDT, CDR2 YYEEEE. This CDR3 has 16 amino acids. Each sorted-subset library came from fewer than 1.1 million CD4+ or CD8+ T cells. This specimen belongs to a study of neurological immune-mediated disorders. The team produced cDNA through 5'RACE using 10-nucleotide random UMIs. From the 5' RACE reads, TCRdb called clonotypes with MiXCR, one entry per CDR3 protein. The data hold 30,000 to 45,000 distinct CDR3 sequences, with approximately 4.4% observed a single time.

This clonotype was obtained from a man aged 18-30 years in good health. The sample was CD4+ T cells from blood. This chain uses TRBV5-6 with TRBJ1-2, with unresolved D. The CDR3 sequence is CASSLFDSGANHGYTF. In nucleotides, the CDR3 is TGTGCCAGCAGCTTGTTTGATTCAGGAGCTAACCATGGCTACACCTTC. Together with reference TRBV5-6 and TRBJ1-2, the CDR3 gives the full variable domain: DAGVTQSPTHLIKTRGQQVTLRCSPKSGHDTVSWYQQALGQGPQFIFQYYEEEERQRGNFPDRFSGHQFPNYSSELNVNALLLGDSALYLCASSLFDSGANHGYTFGSGTRLTVV.